The text below deals with one T cell receptor beta chain. Original processing methods: Amplification from reference gene primers served as the basis for estimated nucleated cell counts. Here immunoSEQ multiplex PCR was the method, and the copy in TCRdb shows in-frame clones only, minus some. V and J calls and clone size are as listed in that table; D and trimming were resolved from the DNA. There are about 83,000 clones in the sample; about 88% occur only once, and 8% lies in the top ten. The record originates from a study of blood T cell repertoires in COVID-19. Study-wide background: Samples representing acute and convalescent COVID-19 were sourced from the United States, Italy and Spain.

V shed 6 bases and J shed 7 bases, with 13 bases lying between them. The CDR3 length is 14 residues. Germline CDR1 is MNHEY and CDR2 is SMNVEV (reference sequence). The clonotype was recovered from a man older than 75 with active or convalescent COVID-19. The chain combines TRBV27 with TRBJ1-6; perhaps TRBD1 as D (5 bases). Sequenced sample: peripheral blood. The CDR3 DNA sequence: TGTGCCAGCAGCCCCACAGGCCGGAATTCACCCCTCCACTTT. Translating gives CASSPTGRNSPLHF.